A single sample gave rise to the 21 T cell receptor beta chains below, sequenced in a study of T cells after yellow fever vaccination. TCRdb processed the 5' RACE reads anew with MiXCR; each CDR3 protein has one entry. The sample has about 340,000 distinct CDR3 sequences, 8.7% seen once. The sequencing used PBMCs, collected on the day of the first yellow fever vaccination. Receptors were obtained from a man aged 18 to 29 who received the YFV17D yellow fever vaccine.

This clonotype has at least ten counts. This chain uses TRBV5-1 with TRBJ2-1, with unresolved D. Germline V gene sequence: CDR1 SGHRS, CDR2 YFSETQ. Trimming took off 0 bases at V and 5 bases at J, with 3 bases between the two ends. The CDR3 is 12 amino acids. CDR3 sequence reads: CASSLGHNEQFF. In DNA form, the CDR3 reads TGCGCCAGCAGCTTGGGGCACAATGAGCAGTTCTTC.

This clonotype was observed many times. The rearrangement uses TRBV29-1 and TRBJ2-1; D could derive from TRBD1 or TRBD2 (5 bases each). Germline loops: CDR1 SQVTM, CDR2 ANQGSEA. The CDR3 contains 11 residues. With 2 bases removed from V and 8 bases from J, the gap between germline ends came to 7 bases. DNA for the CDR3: TGCAGCGTTGAAAGAGGGGATGAGCAGTTCTTC. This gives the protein CSVERGDEQFF.

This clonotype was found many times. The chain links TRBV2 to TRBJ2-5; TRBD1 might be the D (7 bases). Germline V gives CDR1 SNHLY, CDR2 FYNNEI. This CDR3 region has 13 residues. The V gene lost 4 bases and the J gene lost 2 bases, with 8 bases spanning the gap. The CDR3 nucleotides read TGTGCCAGCAGTGCAGGGGGGCAAGAGACCCAGTACTTC. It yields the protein CASSAGGQETQYF.

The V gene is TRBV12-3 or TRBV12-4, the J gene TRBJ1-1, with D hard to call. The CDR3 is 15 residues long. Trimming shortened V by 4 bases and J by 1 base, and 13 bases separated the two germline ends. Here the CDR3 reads CASSSYWRGNTEAFF. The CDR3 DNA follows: TGTGCCAGCAGTTCTTATTGGCGGGGGAACACTGAAGCTTTCTTT.

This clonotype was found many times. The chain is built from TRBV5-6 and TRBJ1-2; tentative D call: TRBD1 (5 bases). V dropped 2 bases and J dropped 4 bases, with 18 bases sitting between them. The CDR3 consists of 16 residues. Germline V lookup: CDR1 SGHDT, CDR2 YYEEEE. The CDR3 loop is CASSFLTGAYSYGYTF. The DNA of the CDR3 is TGTGCCAGCAGCTTCCTCACAGGTGCCTATTCCTATGGCTACACCTTC. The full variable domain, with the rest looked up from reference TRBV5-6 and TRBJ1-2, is DAGVTQSPTHLIKTRGQQVTLRCSPKSGHDTVSWYQQALGQGPQFIFQYYEEEERQRGNFPDRFSGHQFPNYSSELNVNALLLGDSALYLCASSFLTGAYSYGYTFGSGTRLTVV.

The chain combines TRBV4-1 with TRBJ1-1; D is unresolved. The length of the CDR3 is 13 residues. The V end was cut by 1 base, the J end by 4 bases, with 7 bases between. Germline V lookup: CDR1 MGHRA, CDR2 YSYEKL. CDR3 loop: CASSQAGTTEAFF. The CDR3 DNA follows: TGCGCCAGCAGCCAAGCGGGTACCACTGAAGCTTTCTTT.

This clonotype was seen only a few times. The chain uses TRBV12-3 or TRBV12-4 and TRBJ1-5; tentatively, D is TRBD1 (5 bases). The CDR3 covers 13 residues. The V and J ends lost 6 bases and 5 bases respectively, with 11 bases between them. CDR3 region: CASRRDGDQPQHF. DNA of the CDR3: TGTGCCAGCAGAAGGGACGGCGATCAGCCCCAGCATTTT.

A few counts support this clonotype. The CDR3 loop is CASSFMRTDWNNEQFF. The DNA of the CDR3 is TGTGCCAGCAGCTTCATGCGTACGGACTGGAACAATGAGCAGTTCTTC. V and J are TRBV7-2 and TRBJ2-1, with D possibly being TRBD2 (5 bases). From germline, CDR1 is SGHTA and CDR2 FQGNSA. V gave up 3 bases and J gave up 5 bases, with 17 bases separating them. This CDR3 has 16 residues.

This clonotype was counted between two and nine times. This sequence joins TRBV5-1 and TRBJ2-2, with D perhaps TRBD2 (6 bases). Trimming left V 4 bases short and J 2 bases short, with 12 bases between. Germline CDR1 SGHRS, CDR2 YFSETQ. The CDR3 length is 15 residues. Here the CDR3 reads CASSLRDSNTGELFF. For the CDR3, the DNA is TGCGCCAGCAGCCTCAGGGACTCCAACACCGGGGAGCTGTTTTTT.

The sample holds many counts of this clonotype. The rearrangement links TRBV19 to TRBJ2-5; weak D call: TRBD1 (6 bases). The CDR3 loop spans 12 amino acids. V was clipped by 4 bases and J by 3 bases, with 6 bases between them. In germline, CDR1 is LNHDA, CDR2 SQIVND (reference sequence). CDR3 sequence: CASSTGEETQYF. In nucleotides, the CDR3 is TGTGCCAGTAGTACAGGGGAAGAGACCCAGTACTTC. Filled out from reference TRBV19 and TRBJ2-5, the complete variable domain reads DGGITQSPKYLFRKEGQNVTLSCEQNLNHDAMYWYRQDPGQGLRLIYYSQIVNDFQKGDIAEGYSVSREKKESFPLTVTSAQKNPTAFYLCASSTGEETQYFGPGTRLLVL.

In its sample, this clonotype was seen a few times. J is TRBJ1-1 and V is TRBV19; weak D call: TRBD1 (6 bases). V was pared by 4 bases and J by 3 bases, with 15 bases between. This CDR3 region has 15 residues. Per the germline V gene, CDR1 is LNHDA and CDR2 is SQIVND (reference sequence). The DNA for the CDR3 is TGTGCCAGTAGTACGCTCAGGGGCATCTACACTGAAGCTTTCTTT. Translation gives CASSTLRGIYTEAFF.

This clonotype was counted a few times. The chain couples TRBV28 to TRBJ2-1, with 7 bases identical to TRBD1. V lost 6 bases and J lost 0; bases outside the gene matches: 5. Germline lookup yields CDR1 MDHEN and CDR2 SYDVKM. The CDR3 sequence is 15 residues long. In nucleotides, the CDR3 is TGTGCCAGCAGCATTACAGGGGACTCCTACAATGAGCAGTTCTTC. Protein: CASSITGDSYNEQFF.

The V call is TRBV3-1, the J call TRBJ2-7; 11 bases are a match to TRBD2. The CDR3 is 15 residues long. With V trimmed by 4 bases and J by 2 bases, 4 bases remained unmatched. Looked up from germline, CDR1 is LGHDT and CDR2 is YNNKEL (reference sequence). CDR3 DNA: TGTGCCAGCAGCCTCCCGGGACTAGCGGCCTACGAGCAGTACGTC. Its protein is CASSLPGLAAYEQYV.

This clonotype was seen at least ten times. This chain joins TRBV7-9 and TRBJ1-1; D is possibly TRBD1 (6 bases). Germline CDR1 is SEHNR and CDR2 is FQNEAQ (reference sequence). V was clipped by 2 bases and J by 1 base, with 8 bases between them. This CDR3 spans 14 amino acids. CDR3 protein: CASSLMTGNTEAFF. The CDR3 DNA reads TGTGCCAGCAGCTTAATGACAGGGAACACTGAAGCTTTCTTT.

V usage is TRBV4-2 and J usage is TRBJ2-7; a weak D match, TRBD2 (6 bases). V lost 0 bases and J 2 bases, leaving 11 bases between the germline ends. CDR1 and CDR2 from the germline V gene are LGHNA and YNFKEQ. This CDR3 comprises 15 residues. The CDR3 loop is CASSQEDGSTYEQYF. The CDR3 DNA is TGTGCCAGCAGCCAAGAGGACGGGAGCACCTACGAGCAGTACTTC.

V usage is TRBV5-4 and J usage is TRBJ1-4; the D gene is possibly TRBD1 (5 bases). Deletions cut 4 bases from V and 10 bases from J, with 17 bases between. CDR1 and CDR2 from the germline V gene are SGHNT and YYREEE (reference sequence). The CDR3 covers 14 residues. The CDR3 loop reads CASSRDVGSGKLFF. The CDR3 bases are TGTGCCAGCAGCAGGGACGTGGGGAGTGGAAAACTGTTTTTT.

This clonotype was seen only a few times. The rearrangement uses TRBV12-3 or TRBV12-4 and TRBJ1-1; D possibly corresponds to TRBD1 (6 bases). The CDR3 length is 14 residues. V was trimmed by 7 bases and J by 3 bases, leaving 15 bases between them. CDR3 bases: TGTGCCAGCACCCACAGGGATCGCTACACTGAAGCTTTCTTT. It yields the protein CASTHRDRYTEAFF.

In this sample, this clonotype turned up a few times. The CDR3: CASTRDGLSGNTIYF. The CDR3 DNA reads TGTGCCAGCACCAGGGACGGTCTCTCTGGAAACACCATATATTTT. The gene calls are TRBV7-2 and TRBJ1-3; TRBD1 might be the D (5 bases). The CDR3 consists of 15 residues. Germline lookup yields CDR1 SGHTA and CDR2 FQGNSA. V was shortened by 7 bases and J by 0 bases, with 13 bases between the two germline ends. The full variable domain, with the rest looked up from reference TRBV7-2 and TRBJ1-3, is GAGVSQSPSNKVTEKGKDVELRCDPISGHTALYWYRQSLGQGLEFLIYFQGNSAPDKSGLPSDRFSAERTGGSVSTLTIQRTQQEDSAVYLCASTRDGLSGNTIYFGEGSWLTVV.

The CDR3 DNA reads as TGTGCCACCAGTGGCGAGGGGTTTTGGAATGAGCAGTTCTTC. Its protein is CATSGEGFWNEQFF. This chain joins TRBV24-1 and TRBJ2-1; TRBD1 or TRBD2 may be the D gene (5 bases each). Germline V gene sequence: CDR1 KGHDR, CDR2 SFDVKD. The CDR3 is made up of 14 amino acids. V lost 5 bases and J lost 7, with 14 bases in between.

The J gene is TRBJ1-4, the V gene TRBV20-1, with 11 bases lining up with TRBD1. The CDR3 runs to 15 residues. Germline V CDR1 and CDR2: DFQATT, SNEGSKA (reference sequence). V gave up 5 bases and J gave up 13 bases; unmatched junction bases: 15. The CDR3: CSAADAGTGGIGLFF. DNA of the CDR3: TGCAGTGCTGCGGATGCGGGGACAGGGGGAATTGGACTGTTTTTT.

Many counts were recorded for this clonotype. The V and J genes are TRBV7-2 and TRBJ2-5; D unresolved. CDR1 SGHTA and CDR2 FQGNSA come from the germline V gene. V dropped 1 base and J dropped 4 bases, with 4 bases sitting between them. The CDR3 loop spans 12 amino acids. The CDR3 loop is CASSLGRETQYF. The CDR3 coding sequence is TGTGCCAGCAGCTTAGGCAGAGAGACCCAGTACTTC.